The 23 T cell receptor beta chains presented below share a single source sample, sequenced in a study of response to subunit inactivated influenza vaccine. One entry per CDR3 protein results from TCRdb running MiXCR on the RT-PCR reads. The table lists about 520,000 distinct CDR3 sequences, about 25% of them singletons, with approximately 2% in the top ten. The material sequenced was CD4+ T cells sorted from PBMCs, taken less than 6 days after vaccination. The receptors stem from a man aged 50 or older who received an inactivated influenza vaccine.

This chain uses TRBV4-3 with TRBJ1-1; D not resolved. Germline loops: CDR1 LGHNA, CDR2 YSLEER. CDR3 length equals 14 residues. V lost 0 bases and J 4 bases, leaving 9 bases between the germline ends. The CDR3 region has the DNA TGCGCCAGCAGCCAAGAACTAAGAGGCACTGAAGCTTTCTTT. This encodes CASSQELRGTEAFF.

This clonotype was counted a few times. The gene calls are TRBV5-1 and TRBJ1-1; a possible D gene is TRBD1 (5 bases). The germline gives CDR1 SGHRS, CDR2 YFSETQ. Trimming took 4 bases from V and 6 from J, leaving 16 bases between them. The length of the CDR3 is 14 residues. The CDR3 region is CASSPGDHGAEAFF. As DNA, the CDR3 is TGCGCCAGCAGCCCCGGGGACCACGGGGCTGAAGCTTTCTTT.

The gene calls are TRBV20-1 and TRBJ2-2; 7 bases are a match to TRBD1. Germline V gene data show CDR1 as DFQATT and CDR2 as SNEGSKA (reference sequence). CDR3 length equals 14 residues. J was trimmed by 2 bases and V by 6 bases; bases with no gene match: 6. The CDR3 DNA follows: TGCAGTGCCCTCGGGACAGCTAACACCGGGGAGCTGTTTTTT. Amino acid sequence: CSALGTANTGELFF.

This clonotype turned up a few times. The chain couples TRBV29-1 to TRBJ1-1; D remains ambiguous. V shed 6 bases and J shed 2 bases, with 10 bases lying between them. Germline-derived CDR1 and CDR2 are SQVTM and ANQGSEA. The CDR3 extends over 12 amino acids. The CDR3 nucleotides read TGCAGCGTAGGCTGGGGAAACACTGAAGCTTTCTTT. It specifies CSVGWGNTEAFF.

J is TRBJ2-7 and V is TRBV5-6; D may be TRBD2 (6 bases). The CDR3 is made up of 14 amino acids. Trimming shortened V by 2 bases and J by 7 bases, and 16 bases separated the two germline ends. CDR1 and CDR2 from the germline V gene are SGHDT and YYEEEE. The CDR3 nucleotides are TGTGCCAGCAGCTTTTGGCGAGGGCGGGGTGAGCAGTACTTC. Translation: CASSFWRGRGEQYF.

This clonotype was picked up a small number of times. Written as DNA, the CDR3 is TGTGCCAGCAGCCACGCTTTTATAGCGGGGCAAGAGACCCAGTACTTC. It is translated as CASSHAFIAGQETQYF. The V and J genes are TRBV14 and TRBJ2-5; 8 bases line up with TRBD2. Unmatched junction bases numbered 8, after V lost 3 bases and J lost 2 bases. This CDR3 region has 16 residues. Per the germline V gene, CDR1 is SGHDN and CDR2 is FVKESK.

The CDR3 here is CASTRPTSGRNEQFF. The CDR3 DNA sequence: TGTGCCAGCACTAGGCCCACTAGCGGGAGAAATGAGCAGTTCTTC. The chain links TRBV5-4 to TRBJ2-1; 11 bases fit TRBD2. The CDR3 is made up of 15 amino acids. With V trimmed by 6 bases and J by 7 bases, 9 bases remained unmatched. CDR1 and CDR2 (germline): SGHNT, YYREEE (reference sequence).

This chain connects TRBV20-1 to TRBJ2-2; 13 nucleotides agree with TRBD2. The CDR3 length is 16 residues. V lost 6 bases to trimming and J lost 4 bases; unmatched junction nucleotides: 8. The germline CDR1 and CDR2 sequences are DFQATT and SNEGSKA (reference sequence). CDR3 loop: CSAQGLAGLFTGELFF. The DNA of the CDR3 is TGCAGTGCCCAGGGACTAGCGGGACTTTTCACCGGGGAGCTGTTTTTT.

There are a few counts of this clonotype. This sequence joins TRBV27 and TRBJ2-2, with 10 bases identical to TRBD2. The CDR3 is made up of 15 amino acids. Germline-derived CDR1 and CDR2 are MNHEY and SMNVEV (reference sequence). Losses at the gene ends were 3 bases for V and 7 bases for J; bases not matched to a gene: 5. The CDR3 loop is CASSFLAGDGGELFF. CDR3 bases: TGTGCCAGCAGTTTCCTAGCGGGAGACGGCGGGGAGCTGTTTTTT.

This chain connects TRBV29-1 to TRBJ2-7; the D gene could be TRBD1 or TRBD2 (5 bases each). Between the trimmed V and J ends, which lost 6 bases and 0 bases, there was a span of 15 bases. The CDR3 is 14 residues long. Per germline, CDR1 SQVTM and CDR2 ANQGSEA. The CDR3 nucleotides are TGCAGCGTGAGGGACCAATATTCCTCCTACGAGCAGTACTTC. Protein: CSVRDQYSSYEQYF.

This clonotype occurred a few times. This chain joins TRBV20-1 and TRBJ2-7; TRBD2 agrees at 13 bases. This CDR3 is built from 14 residues. V was pared by 5 bases and J by 2 bases, with 3 bases of the junction left unmatched. The germline CDR1 and CDR2 sequences are DFQATT and SNEGSKA (reference sequence). This chain's CDR3 is CSARTSGSPYEQYF. The CDR3 coding sequence is TGCAGTGCTCGGACTAGCGGGAGTCCCTACGAGCAGTACTTC.

The chain employs TRBV13 and TRBJ2-5; D possibly matches TRBD1 or TRBD2 (5 bases each). The V and J ends lost 10 bases and 5 bases respectively, with 17 bases between them. CDR3 size: 13 residues. Germline-derived CDR1 and CDR2 are PRHDT and FYEKMQ (reference sequence). The CDR3 DNA is TGTGCCACCCAATCACGGGGCGCGGAGACCCAGTACTTC. It translates to CATQSRGAETQYF.

The rearrangement joins TRBV10-3 to TRBJ2-1; TRBD1 aligns across 10 bases. The CDR3 is 14 residues long. V lost 3 bases to trimming and J lost 8 bases; unmatched junction nucleotides: 4. The germline gives CDR1 ENHRY, CDR2 SYGVKD. CDR3 nucleotide sequence: TGTGCCATCAGTGATGGGACAGGGGTACATGAGCAGTTCTTC. Protein: CAISDGTGVHEQFF.

The V and J genes are TRBV11-1 and TRBJ1-2, with a weak D call TRBD1 (5 bases). With 5 bases removed from V and 7 bases from J, the gap between germline ends came to 14 bases. From germline, CDR1 is SGHAT and CDR2 FQDESV (reference sequence). There are 13 residues in the CDR3. This chain's CDR3 is CASSPPGTPGYTF. The CDR3 DNA reads TGTGCCAGCAGCCCCCCAGGGACGCCTGGCTACACCTTC.

This clonotype has only a few counts. The V gene is TRBV12-3 or TRBV12-4, the J gene TRBJ2-5; D might be TRBD1 (5 bases). There are 13 residues in the CDR3. V lost 2 bases and J 4 bases, leaving 8 bases between the germline ends. CDR3 region: CASSLSRVETQYF. CDR3 in DNA: TGTGCCAGCAGTTTAAGCAGGGTAGAGACCCAGTACTTC.

This clonotype was recorded a few times. The chain has TRBV5-1 and TRBJ2-3; D ambiguous. Germline CDR1 and CDR2: SGHRS and YFSETQ. V was pared by 2 bases and J by 2 bases, with 9 bases between. The CDR3 is 14 amino acids. CDR3 in amino acids: CASSFGRNTDTQYF. The DNA of the CDR3 is TGCGCCAGCAGCTTTGGTAGAAACACAGATACGCAGTATTTT.

There are a few counts of this clonotype. The gene calls are TRBV12-3 or TRBV12-4 and TRBJ2-1; 10 nucleotides agree with TRBD1. This CDR3 region has 15 residues. Trimming cost V 1 base and J 8 bases; bases outside gene matches: 5. CDR3 loop: CASSLGTGGLYEQFF. The CDR3 DNA follows: TGTGCCAGCAGTTTAGGGACAGGGGGGCTCTATGAGCAGTTCTTC.

This clonotype appeared a few times. The rearrangement joins TRBV20-1 to TRBJ2-1, with 15 bases that match TRBD2. The V gene end was trimmed by 6 bases and the J gene end by 9 bases; junction bases not matched to a gene: 9. Per germline, CDR1 DFQATT and CDR2 SNEGSKA (reference sequence). This CDR3 spans 15 amino acids. The CDR3 DNA reads TGCAGTGCCAGCAGGACTAGCGGGAGGGCCGTTGAGCAGTTCTTC. Encoded protein: CSASRTSGRAVEQFF.

The chain has TRBV4-3 and TRBJ1-2; 7 bases line up with TRBD1. V trimming: 4 bases; J trimming: 2 bases; junction bases outside the gene matches: 10. Germline lookup yields CDR1 LGHNA and CDR2 YSLEER. This CDR3 is built from 16 residues. CDR3: CASSRGGAQGNYGYTF. CDR3 sequence (DNA): TGCGCCAGCAGCCGGGGGGGGGCACAGGGGAACTATGGCTACACCTTC.

This clonotype showed up just a few times. V and J are TRBV3-1 and TRBJ1-2, with D uncertain. CDR1 and CDR2 (germline): LGHDT, YNNKEL (reference sequence). CDR3 length: 14 amino acids. The ends were cut back, 0 bases at V and 8 bases at J, with 13 bases in the middle. CDR3 in amino acids: CASSQDHGLGGYTF. CDR3 DNA: TGTGCCAGCAGCCAAGATCACGGATTAGGGGGCTACACCTTC.

This clonotype was counted between two and nine times. The CDR3 region is CAWTKPSTDTQYF. DNA of the CDR3: TGTGCCTGGACTAAACCTAGCACAGATACGCAGTATTTT. V gene TRBV30 combines with J gene TRBJ2-3; D remains ambiguous. Trimming removed 4 bases at V and 0 bases at J, with 8 bases between. This CDR3 is 13 amino acids long. CDR1 is GTSNPN, CDR2 SVGIG, per germline (reference sequence).

The V gene is TRBV5-1, the J gene TRBJ2-3, with unresolved D. This CDR3 spans 14 amino acids. CDR1 is SGHRS, CDR2 YFSETQ, per germline. V lost 3 bases to trimming and J lost 1 base, with 9 bases between them. CDR3 sequence reads: CASSYTGRTDTQYF. The CDR3 nucleotides read TGCGCCAGCAGCTATACGGGCCGCACAGATACGCAGTATTTT.

In its sample, this clonotype was seen a few times. The chain couples TRBV20-1 to TRBJ2-3, with 8 bases aligning to TRBD2. J was trimmed by 2 bases and V by 1 base; bases with no gene match: 5. This CDR3 is built from 15 residues. Germline CDR1 DFQATT, CDR2 SNEGSKA (reference sequence). The CDR3 DNA is TGCAGTGCTAGAGGAGGTAGCGGGGTCACAGATACGCAGTATTTT. It specifies CSARGGSGVTDTQYF.